This T cell receptor (beta chain) is from a study of T cells in narcolepsy (dated by TCRdb to the late 2010s). General notes on the study: Healthy control donors were enrolled in the study alongside patients who had narcolepsy type 1 or type 2 (NT1, NT2). Autoreactive T cells targeting hypocretin neuron self-antigens (hypocretin, TRIB2) were sought in narcolepsy patients, and TCR Vbeta sequencing was used to track clonotypes in blood and CSF. Broad study findings and their caveats: Patients and controls had comparable numbers of sequenced blood memory CD4+ clonotypes, averaging about 37,000 and 33,000, respectively. According to the report, autoreactive clonotypes were detected serially in the blood of the same patients and of different patients, but not in healthy controls. No sequences matching autoreactive T cell clones were contained in some blood memory CD4+ repertoires from patients and controls. HCRT-specific and TRIB2-specific autoreactive clonotypes were highlighted in plots that compared CD4+ T cell clonotypes in CSF versus blood from the same patient.

As regards this clone: Its antigen remains undetermined. No base qualities exist here, and no much larger clone lies one base off it.

Preparation of the library involved the immunoSEQ multiplex PCR assay. Not all clones reach the TCRdb copy of this immuneACCESS table, which keeps in-frame sequences only. Checked studies attribute under half of the gap to unresolved V genes and leave the rest unexplained. Present in this sample are fewer than 35,000 clones, less than 85% of which were seen just once. Clones ranked in the top ten supply around 1.3% of the sample. For TCR Vbeta sequencing, memory CD4+ T cells were sorted ex vivo from the peripheral blood of narcolepsy patients and healthy controls. CDR1 and CDR2 were assigned from the germline V gene as SGHTA and FQGNSA. The junction carries 16 bases between V and J, which are trimmed by 1 base and 9 bases respectively. The CDR3 measures 15 amino acids from cysteine to phenylalanine. The read is trimmed to its CDR3 DNA, 45 bases read in frame from base 1.

The chain uses TRBV7-2 and TRBJ2-1; 5 matching bases give a weak D call of TRBD1. The specimen was CD45RA- memory CD4+ T cells from PBMCs. The intended sense of this specimen's cell subset or site label: memory T cells sorted ex vivo from peripheral blood. The TCR was taken from a human donor with narcolepsy. This receptor has the CDR3 CASSLVPGLRGEQFF. The bases are TGTGCCAGCAGCTTAGTACCGGGCCTAAGGGGTGAGCAGTTCTTC.